This T cell receptor (beta chain) was captured in a study of OX40 agonist ivuxolimab in advanced cancers. Study results and limitations: Clonal expansion was among the lowest in partial responders at 0.1-3.0 mg/kg, especially CD8+. At 0.1 to 3.0 mg/kg and by week 6, CD4+ and CD8+ T cells in the blood had expanded clonally.

Produced via immunoSEQ multiplex PCR; TCRdb's table is partial and in-frame only. This sample has approximately 50,000 clones; roughly 80% occur once, and the top ten carry 3% to 4%. This clone showed up just a few times. The antigen remains undetermined. The starting material was CD4+ or CD8+ T cells sorted from blood, obtained in a trial of the OX40 agonist ivuxolimab. This receptor was identified in an adult with an advanced solid tumor such as melanoma, head and neck, liver or kidney cancer.

CDR3 bases: TGTGCCAGCAGTTTAGAGCAGGGCACAGAGACCCAGTACTTC. Its protein product is CASSLEQGTETQYF. The gene calls are TRBV27 and TRBJ2-5; D perhaps matches TRBD1 (5 bases). The V end was cut by 2 bases, the J end by 4 bases, with 11 bases between. This CDR3 is 14 amino acids long. CDR1 is MNHEY, CDR2 SMNVEV, per germline (reference sequence).